The sequence of this T cell receptor (beta chain) was determined in a study of cytomegalovirus exposure and HLA in healthy donors. Study results and limitations: A later analysis linked a missense DCLRE1C variant to TCR beta V- and J-gene trimming. Researchers counted approximately 160 TCR beta chains as cytomegalovirus-associated. An analysis was carried out later, and it reportedly showed fewer N-insertions in an Asian-associated ancestry cluster than the approximately 680-donor mean. A later analysis appeared to link common viral pathogens to several of the most significant clusters.

Researchers ran the PCR with 60 Vbeta and 13 Jbeta primers. Assay: immunoSEQ multiplex PCR; the TCRdb copy retains only in-frame clones and omits some. Of 110,000 or so clones in the sample, around four fifths were seen once. Concerning this clone itself: Its antigen is not identified.

Germline CDR1 reads SGHRS; CDR2 reads YFSETQ. V gave up 4 bases and J gave up 4 bases; unmatched junction bases: 7. This CDR3 contains 15 residues. The chain uses TRBV5-1 and TRBJ2-1, with TRBD1 matching 8 bases. The receptor's source is a woman between 40 and 55 years old in good health and CMV-seropositive. Sequences were obtained from PBMCs. The DNA of the CDR3 is TGCGCCAGCAGCCCGTGGGGACAGGCGTACAATGAGCAGTTCTTC. Translated: CASSPWGQAYNEQFF. Full variable domain (missing parts from reference TRBV5-1 and TRBJ2-1): KAGVTQTPRYLIKTRGQQVTLSCSPISGHRSVSWYQQTPGQGLQFLFEYFSETQRNKGNFPGRFSGRQFSNSRSEMNVSTLELGDSALYLCASSPWGQAYNEQFFGPGTRLTVL.